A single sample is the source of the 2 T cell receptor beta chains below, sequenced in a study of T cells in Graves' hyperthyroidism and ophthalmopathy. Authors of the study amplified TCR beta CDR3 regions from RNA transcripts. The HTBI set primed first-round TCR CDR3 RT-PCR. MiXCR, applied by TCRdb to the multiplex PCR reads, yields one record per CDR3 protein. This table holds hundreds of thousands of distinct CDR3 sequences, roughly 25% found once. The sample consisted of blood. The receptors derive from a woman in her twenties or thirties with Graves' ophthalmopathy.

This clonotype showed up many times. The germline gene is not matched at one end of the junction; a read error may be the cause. CDR3 in amino acids: CSVRQGVLRDTGAFF. The CDR3 nucleotides are TGCAGCGTTAGACAGGGAGTTCTACGGGACACTGGAGCTTTCTTT. The chain has TRBV29-1 and TRBJ1-1, with 7 bases aligning to TRBD1. Germline CDR1 reads SQVTM; CDR2 reads ANQGSEA. This CDR3 spans 15 amino acids.

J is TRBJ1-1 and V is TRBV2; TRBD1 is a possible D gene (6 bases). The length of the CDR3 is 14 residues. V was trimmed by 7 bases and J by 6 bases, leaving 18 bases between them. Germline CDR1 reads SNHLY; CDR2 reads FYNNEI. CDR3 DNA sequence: TGTGCCAGCATGCCAGGACGGGGGGCCCCTGAAGCTTTCTTT. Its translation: CASMPGRGAPEAFF.